This T cell receptor beta chain is drawn from a study of memory CD4+ T cells and cytomegalovirus serostatus. There are 19 residues in the CDR3. V dropped 1 base and J dropped 0 bases, with 21 bases sitting between them. Looked up from germline, CDR1 is SGHDN and CDR2 is FVKESK. Single viable CD3+CD4+CD8-CD45RO+ cells were sorted as the memory CD4+ T cells. This table comes from immunoSEQ multiplex PCR, and its TCRdb copy is limited to in-frame clones, with some not included. The table shows fewer than 90,000 clones, with roughly 78% occurring only once. The sequenced sample consisted of memory CD4+ T cells from blood. The chain combines TRBV14 with TRBJ1-1; D uncertain. The receptor comes from an adult in good health and CMV-seropositive. As DNA, the CDR3 is TGTGCCAGCAGCCAAGGACCTGGGCTTTGGGTCGGGATGAACACTGAAGCTTTCTTT. Its protein product is CASSQGPGLWVGMNTEAFF.